A selection of T cell receptor beta chains follows, all from one sample in a study of T cells after yellow fever vaccination. TCRdb called the 5' RACE reads again in MiXCR, with one record for every CDR3 protein. The sample has 170,000 or so distinct CDR3 sequences; over 7% are singletons. The input for sequencing was CD8+ T cells sorted from PBMCs, taken 45 days after the yellow fever booster vaccination. These receptors were collected from a man between 18 and 29 years old who received the YFV17D yellow fever vaccine. Both conserved end residues are part of each CDR3. A D gene is named only where the DNA matches it firmly. Expanded clones are given a class, and other clones once, few, many or no size at all.

v_gene	j_gene	abundance	d_gene	CDR3aa	CDR3nt
TRBV7-9	TRBJ1-2	many	.	CASDLVGAPYGYTF	TGTGCCAGCGATTTAGTCGGGGCCCCTTATGGCTACACCTTC
TRBV7-2	TRBJ2-2	few	TRBD1	CASSFYPGTGFAGELFF	TGTGCCAGCAGCTTTTACCCCGGGACAGGGTTTGCCGGGGAGCTGTTTTTT
TRBV6-2/TRBV6-3	TRBJ2-2	.	.	CASRIHTGELFF	TGTGCCAGCAGGATTCACACCGGGGAGCTGTTTTTT
TRBV5-4	TRBJ2-3	.	TRBD2	CASSLRRGSTDTQYF	TGTGCCAGCAGCTTGAGGCGGGGGAGCACAGATACGCAGTATTTT
TRBV5-4	TRBJ1-1	.	.	CASSLEQANTEAFF	TGTGCCAGCAGCTTGGAACAGGCTAACACTGAAGCTTTCTTT
TRBV6-5	TRBJ1-3	medium-sized	.	CASRGGSISGNTIYF	TGTGCCAGCAGGGGAGGCAGTATCTCTGGAAACACCATATATTTT
TRBV2	TRBJ2-7	.	TRBD2	CARGTSGGVSYEQYF	TGTGCCAGGGGTACTAGCGGGGGGGTCTCCTACGAGCAGTACTTC
TRBV10-3	TRBJ2-1	few	TRBD2	CAISRGLDNEQFF	TGTGCCATCAGTCGGGGACTAGACAATGAGCAGTTCTTC
TRBV23-1	TRBJ2-5	medium-sized	.	CASSQKQGQAETQYF	TGCGCCAGCAGTCAAAAGCAGGGCCAAGCAGAGACCCAGTACTTC
TRBV7-6	TRBJ2-7	few	.	CASSPLQPGVWDEQYF	TGTGCCAGCAGCCCCTTACAGCCGGGGGTGTGGGACGAGCAGTACTTC
TRBV5-1	TRBJ2-7	.	.	CASSGSPYEQYF	TGCGCCAGCAGCGGGAGTCCCTACGAGCAGTACTTC
TRBV6-2/TRBV6-3	TRBJ2-5	.	.	CASTQTGDQETQYF	TGTGCCAGCACCCAGACGGGGGACCAAGAGACCCAGTACTTC
TRBV20-1	TRBJ2-3	.	.	CSAWHGSPSTDTQYF	TGCAGTGCTTGGCACGGTAGCCCAAGCACAGATACGCAGTATTTT
TRBV20-1	TRBJ2-5	.	.	CSARQAERSQETQYF	TGCAGTGCTAGACAGGCCGAGCGGTCGCAAGAGACCCAGTACTTC
TRBV11-1	TRBJ2-6	.	.	CASGSEAGANVLTF	TGTGCCAGCGGTTCTGAGGCTGGGGCCAACGTCCTGACTTTC
TRBV28	TRBJ2-2	.	.	CASRLLEANTGELFF	TGTGCCAGCAGACTCTTAGAGGCGAACACCGGGGAGCTGTTTTTT
TRBV7-9	TRBJ1-5	few	TRBD1	CASSETGGASNQPQHF	TGTGCCAGCAGCGAAACAGGGGGCGCGAGCAATCAGCCCCAGCATTTT
TRBV9	TRBJ1-4	.	TRBD1	CASSVEGAQAEKLFF	TGTGCCAGCAGCGTAGAGGGGGCGCAGGCGGAAAAACTGTTTTTT
TRBV9	TRBJ1-6	.	.	CASSVDGENSPLHF	TGTGCCAGCAGCGTGGACGGGGAAAATTCACCCCTCCACTTT
TRBV4-3	TRBJ1-2	few	.	CASSGTRGYGYTF	TGCGCCAGCAGCGGGACGAGAGGCTATGGCTACACCTTC
TRBV4-1	TRBJ1-3	many	.	CASSQGGGNTIYF	TGCGCCAGCAGCCAGGGGGGCGGAAACACCATATATTTT
TRBV4-1	TRBJ1-1	few	.	CASSQDGLGRDTEAFF	TGCGCCAGCAGCCAAGATGGGCTAGGGAGGGACACTGAAGCTTTCTTT
TRBV5-1	TRBJ1-2	.	.	CASSLSPGIYGYTF	TGCGCCAGCAGCTTGTCCCCGGGAATCTATGGCTACACCTTC
TRBV9	TRBJ2-1	few	.	CASSVARSGSYNEQFF	TGTGCCAGCAGCGTAGCTAGGTCCGGGTCCTACAATGAGCAGTTCTTC
TRBV9	TRBJ2-7	few	.	CASSVGDSEQYF	TGTGCCAGCAGCGTTGGTGACTCCGAGCAGTACTTC
TRBV24-1	TRBJ2-6	few	TRBD1	CATSDRPGTGTGANVLTF	TGTGCCACCAGTGACCGGCCCGGGACAGGGACCGGGGCCAACGTCCTGACTTTC
TRBV6-2/TRBV6-3	TRBJ1-5	.	.	CASSYIYGDQPQHF	TGTGCCAGCAGTTACATCTACGGGGATCAGCCCCAGCATTTT
TRBV27	TRBJ1-1	few	.	CASRGGGHEAFF	TGTGCCAGCAGGGGAGGGGGGCACGAAGCTTTCTTT
TRBV14	TRBJ2-1	many	.	CASSLGPGRHEQFF	TGTGCCAGCAGCCTGGGCCCAGGGAGACATGAGCAGTTCTTC
TRBV4-1	TRBJ1-2	.	.	CASSQDGGLVQGHYGYTF	TGCGCCAGCAGCCAAGATGGAGGGCTAGTTCAGGGCCACTATGGCTACACCTTC
TRBV7-9	TRBJ1-1	few	TRBD1	CASSLLTGDTEAFF	TGTGCCAGCAGCTTACTGACAGGGGACACTGAAGCTTTCTTT
TRBV28	TRBJ2-5	few	TRBD1	CASSLGTGGGETQYF	TGTGCCAGCAGTTTGGGGACAGGGGGCGGGGAGACCCAGTACTTC
TRBV4-1	TRBJ2-1	few	TRBD2	CASSQGGGGAFEQFF	TGCGCCAGCAGCCAGGGAGGCGGGGGGGCCTTTGAGCAGTTCTTC
TRBV5-1	TRBJ1-3	few	.	CASSLSPVGAGGNTIYF	TGCGCCAGCAGCTTGAGCCCCGTGGGGGCAGGAGGAAACACCATATATTTT
TRBV28	TRBJ2-3	.	TRBD1	CASSLGQEYTDTQYF	TGTGCCAGCAGTTTAGGACAGGAATACACAGATACGCAGTATTTT
TRBV4-3	TRBJ1-1	few	.	CASSPRGQNTEAFF	TGCGCCAGCAGCCCGAGGGGACAAAACACTGAAGCTTTCTTT
TRBV7-6	TRBJ2-1	.	.	CASSLDVPGIEQFF	TGTGCCAGCAGCTTAGACGTTCCGGGGATTGAGCAGTTCTTC
TRBV5-1	TRBJ2-3	few	TRBD2	CATAGGLASTDTQYF	TGCGCCACCGCCGGTGGACTAGCGAGCACAGATACGCAGTATTTT
TRBV28	TRBJ1-6	.	.	CASSLLWEGSPLHF	TGTGCCAGCAGTCTCTTATGGGAGGGTTCACCCCTCCACTTT
TRBV28	TRBJ1-5	.	.	CASSFAGSDQPQHF	TGTGCCAGCAGTTTCGCGGGTTCCGATCAGCCCCAGCATTTT
TRBV4-3	TRBJ2-3	.	.	CSSSQNPGGVTDTQYF	TGCTCCAGCAGCCAAAACCCCGGGGGCGTGACAGATACGCAGTATTTT
TRBV7-9	TRBJ2-3	few	.	CASSLAYTDTQYF	TGTGCCAGCAGCTTAGCCTACACAGATACGCAGTATTTT